One and the same sample provided the 18 T cell receptor beta chains below, sequenced in a study of T cells expressing NK-cell markers. TCRdb re-called the 5' RACE reads, yielding one record per CDR3 amino acid sequence without DNA. This sample's table reports hundreds of thousands of distinct CDR3 sequences. Sequenced input: blood T cells: a sorted CD56 or NKG2C T cell subset, CD4+ or CD8+ T cells, or bulk PBMC T cells (not recorded which). The source of these receptors is a woman between 18 and 69 years old in good health.

The rearrangement joins TRBV7-2 to TRBJ1-6. Germline loops: CDR1 SGHTA, CDR2 FQGNSA. The CDR3 has 16 amino acids. CDR3: CASSLFAREINSPLHF.

The chain recombines TRBV7-2 with TRBJ2-7. The V gene's germline CDR1 is SGHTA and CDR2 FQGNSA. The CDR3 extends over 14 amino acids. CDR3 amino acids: CASSLDGDSYEQYF. The whole variable domain, remainder taken from reference TRBV7-2 and TRBJ2-7, is GAGVSQSPSNKVTEKGKDVELRCDPISGHTALYWYRQSLGQGLEFLIYFQGNSAPDKSGLPSDRFSAERTGGSVSTLTIQRTQQEDSAVYLCASSLDGDSYEQYFGPGTRLTVT.

This chain connects TRBV6-1 to TRBJ1-4; with no DNA, the TCRdb D assignment of TRBD1 cannot be verified. The length of the CDR3 is 14 residues. The V gene's germline CDR1 is MNHNS and CDR2 SASEGT. This CDR3 reads CASAMDRGREKLFF.

The gene calls are TRBV27 and TRBJ2-1; TCRdb names TRBD1, which stays unverified in the absence of DNA. The CDR3 loop spans 12 amino acids. From germline, CDR1 is MNHEY and CDR2 SMNVEV (reference sequence). CDR3 in amino acids: CASSPRTNEQFF.

V usage is TRBV9 and J usage is TRBJ2-1; the D call of TRBD1 rests on TCRdb alone, since no DNA is present to check it. The germline gives CDR1 SGDLS, CDR2 YYNGEE. The CDR3 is 16 amino acids. CDR3 region: CASSPPGGGPYNEQFF.

The V and J genes are TRBV12-5 and TRBJ1-2. The CDR3 runs to 15 residues. CDR1 and CDR2 from the germline V gene are LGHNT and FRNRAP. CDR3 protein: CASGLVRTANYGYTF.

V gene TRBV7-2 combines with J gene TRBJ2-7; there is no DNA to check the TCRdb D call of TRBD1. The CDR3 is 12 amino acids. Germline CDR1 reads SGHTA; CDR2 reads FQGNSA. CDR3 region: CASSPMGDEQYF.

The chain carries TRBV7-2 and TRBJ2-2; TCRdb selects TRBD1, and the lack of DNA leaves this call unchecked. Germline V CDR1 and CDR2: SGHTA, FQGNSA. The CDR3 runs to 17 residues. CDR3 sequence: CASQPLGGGRGTGELFF.

The chain has TRBV20-1 and TRBJ2-1; with no DNA, the TCRdb D assignment of TRBD2 cannot be verified. Per the germline V gene, CDR1 is DFQATT and CDR2 is SNEGSKA (reference sequence). This CDR3 is 13 amino acids long. This CDR3 is CSASKGLPNEQFF.

The chain uses TRBV28 and TRBJ1-2; the D call from TCRdb, TRBD1, cannot be confirmed without DNA. Germline values: CDR1 MDHEN, CDR2 SYDVKM. This CDR3 contains 11 residues. CDR3: CASSVQGDYTF.

CDR3 sequence reads: CSGSAGPDTQYF. The chain has TRBV29-1 and TRBJ2-3. CDR3 length: 12 amino acids. Germline CDR1 is SQVTM and CDR2 is ANQGSEA.

The V call is TRBV30, the J call TRBJ2-5. The germline gives CDR1 GTSNPN, CDR2 SVGIG (reference sequence). The CDR3 totals 11 residues. The CDR3 loop is CAWRPTNSQYF.

The V call is TRBV12-5, the J call TRBJ2-1; TCRdb outputs TRBD2, but without DNA this stays unchecked. This CDR3 has 15 amino acids. Looked up from germline, CDR1 is LGHNT and CDR2 is FRNRAP. The chain's CDR3 is CASGLVAGGPNEQFF.

This rearrangement joins TRBV7-7 to TRBJ2-6; the TCRdb D gene call, TRBD1, has no DNA to confirm it. Looked up from germline, CDR1 is SSHAT and CDR2 is FNYEAQ (reference sequence). The CDR3 has 16 residues. This CDR3 is CASSSWTGSGANVLTF. The variable domain in full, with the rest retrieved from reference TRBV7-7 and TRBJ2-6, is GAGVSQSPRYKVTKRGQDVTLRCDPISSHATLYWYQQALGQGPEFLTYFNYEAQPDKSGLPSDRFSAERPEGSISTLTIQRTEQRDSAMYRCASSSWTGSGANVLTFGAGSRLTVL.

The chain couples TRBV20-1 to TRBJ2-3; TCRdb calls TRBD1, which cannot be checked without DNA. The CDR3 covers 16 residues. The germline CDR1 and CDR2 sequences are DFQATT and SNEGSKA (reference sequence). CDR3: CSASPSKGWGTDTQYF.

The chain joins TRBV6-5 to TRBJ2-3. Germline values: CDR1 MNHEY, CDR2 SVGAGI. The CDR3 is made up of 15 amino acids. The CDR3 spells CASSYSQQSTDTQYF.

This chain uses TRBV27 with TRBJ2-1; TCRdb designates TRBD1, a call that cannot be tested without DNA. The germline V gene encodes CDR1 MNHEY and CDR2 SMNVEV (reference sequence). The CDR3 contains 15 residues. The CDR3 is CASSYRDLGHNEQFF.

The chain combines TRBV5-1 with TRBJ1-4; there is no DNA to check the TCRdb D call of TRBD1. This CDR3 is built from 16 residues. The germline V gene has CDR1 SGHRS and CDR2 YFSETQ. CDR3 residues: CASSLGLQGRYEKLFF. Using reference TRBV5-1 and TRBJ1-4 for the parts outside the CDR3, the full variable domain is KAGVTQTPRYLIKTRGQQVTLSCSPISGHRSVSWYQQTPGQGLQFLFEYFSETQRNKGNFPGRFSGRQFSNSRSEMNVSTLELGDSALYLCASSLGLQGRYEKLFFGSGTQLSVL.